This TCR beta chain was observed in a study of T cell repertoires in cytomegalovirus infection. Study details: Both a matching HLA type and CMV infection were indicated by public TCR beta signatures. Study results and limitations: Dominating the ex vivo response were TCR beta clonotypes that were CMV-specific and HLA-C-restricted. The cumulative frequency of public TCR beta families distinguished individuals who carried CMV together with the relevant HLA.

TCRdb independently ran MiXCR on the reads; one entry per CDR3 protein. The sample consists of some 240,000 distinct CDR3 sequences, around 15% of them appearing once. CDR3 size: 14 residues. The V and J ends lost 5 bases and 9 bases, in that order; junction bases with no gene match: 8. Germline CDR1 SEHNR, CDR2 FQNEAQ (reference sequence). This clonotype was observed a handful of times. The antigen is undetermined. Sequenced: CD8+ T cells from PBMCs. This chain joins TRBV7-9 and TRBJ2-1; TRBD1 matches at 9 bases. The sequence came from a human donor in good health (CMV status not recorded). Some clones in this sample may be carry-over from other donors' samples. The CDR3: CASSPKTGGREQFF. The CDR3 nucleotides read TGTGCCAGCAGCCCAAAGACAGGGGGGCGTGAGCAGTTCTTC.